This T cell receptor (beta chain) was found in a study of blood T cell repertoires in COVID-19 (dated by TCRdb to 2020 to 2022). Broadly, across the study: Samples covering the acute and convalescent phases of COVID-19 were provided by collaborators in the United States, Italy and Spain. The material from the prospective study consisted of cDNA or gDNA derived from T cells, B-cell-depleted T cells, or PBMCs. A freely available public database, intended as a resource for researchers studying the immune response to SARS-CoV-2, is where the repertoires were released. A de-identified subject ID, COVID-19 status, age in years and sex were almost always included in the sample metadata. The samples were drawn from two sources: the first 160 participants of the ongoing ImmuneRACE study, and some 1,300 subjects contributed by 6 global collaborators. The dataset comprised deeply sampled blood TCRbeta repertoires from subjects exposed to, actively infected with, or recovered from COVID-19. Where available, HLA class I and class II types were obtained from metadata supplied by the sample provider rather than from assay-based typing.

Including the terminal cysteine and phenylalanine, the CDR3 comprises 15 residues. The sequence is cut down to CDR3 DNA, 45 bases in frame from base 1. Per the germline V gene (reference sequence), SGHNT is the CDR1 and YYREEE is the CDR2. From V the trimming removes 3 bases and from J it removes 5 bases, while the gene matches leave 8 bases of the junction unaccounted for. The collaborating institutions used their own protocols to collect whole blood in K2EDTA tubes. For TCRbeta analysis, collaborators shipped samples as frozen whole blood, isolated PBMCs, or DNA extracted from either of those sample types. What the authors observed across the whole study: Clinical and demographic metadata were provided uncurated, with the amount varying by source and participant.

TCRbeta CDR3 regions were amplified from genomic DNA using the immunoSEQ Assay, a bias-controlled multiplex PCR. As for the original processing: Within the assay, amplification of reference gene primers was used to estimate how many nucleated cells each sample contained. To quantify the absolute abundance of each unique TCRbeta CDR3 rearrangement, sequence reads were collapsed and filtered. For each sample, productive Simpson clonality was calculated as the square root of Simpson's diversity index across productive rearrangements. What TCRdb holds here is the immuneACCESS table cut down to in-frame rearrangements. Part of the clones is not present; checked against another copy, under half of the missing clones reflect an unresolved V gene, and the others are unexplained. V, J and clone size are those of that table, while D and trimming were read from the DNA. The sample includes a few hundred thousand clones, with approximately 90% observed a single time. Nearly 4.5% of the sample is held by the ten biggest clonotypes.

Details on this clone: Its antigen is not yet known. No base-level quality is on record; no much larger clone is a single base apart.

The source of this sequence is a man aged 45-60 years with acute or convalescent COVID-19. What was sequenced was peripheral blood. The rearranged segments are TRBV5-4 and TRBJ2-5; 9 central bases correspond to TRBD1. The bases are TGTGCCAGCAGCTATACAGGGGGCTCGTGGGAGACCCAGTACTTC. This sequence encodes CASSYTGGSWETQYF.